One and the same sample provided the 28 T cell receptor beta chains below, sequenced in a study of cytotoxic CD8 clonotypes in ibrutinib-treated CLL. TCRdb keeps only in-frame clones here, not all; method: immunoSEQ multiplex PCR. The sample has fewer than 55,000 clones, roughly 63% seen once; the top ten hold around 30%. The sample here was PBMCs, taken after 24 months of ibrutinib treatment. These receptors were collected from a human donor with chronic lymphocytic leukemia.

The chain couples TRBV7-9 to TRBJ1-5; D ambiguous. This CDR3 is 14 amino acids long. The germline gives CDR1 SEHNR, CDR2 FQNEAQ (reference sequence). V lost 1 base to trimming and J lost 0 bases, with 4 bases between them. In nucleotides, the CDR3 is TGTGCCAGCAGCTTAGGTTATAGCAATCAGCCCCAGCATTTT. Protein product: CASSLGYSNQPQHF.

This clone was found a few times. The chain employs TRBV1 and TRBJ2-1; TRBD2 was called by the table and not checked on the DNA. TRBV1 is tagged as a pseudogene. The CDR3 consists of 13 residues. The DNA for the CDR3 is TGCACCAGCAGCCAAGTACGGGGTGATGAGCAGTTCTTC. Encoded protein: CTSSQVRGDEQFF.

This clone was picked up one time. The CDR3 protein is CASSLAGSYNEQFF. CDR3 bases: TGTGCCAGCAGCCTGGCGGGGTCCTACAATGAGCAGTTCTTC. V usage is TRBV4-2 and J usage is TRBJ2-1, with D perhaps TRBD2 (6 bases). The germline CDR1 and CDR2 sequences are LGHNA and YNFKEQ. V was pared by 4 bases and J by 1 base, with 8 bases between. This CDR3 region has 14 residues.

This clone was counted a few times. The CDR3 bases are TGTGCCAGCAGCCCCTGGGCCCGCAGGGCTGGGGCCAACGTCCTGACTTTC. Translating gives CASSPWARRAGANVLTF. J is TRBJ2-6 and V is TRBV14; possibly TRBD1 for D (5 bases). The CDR3 is 17 amino acids. The V end was cut by 4 bases, the J end by 2 bases, with 15 bases between. Per germline, CDR1 SGHDN and CDR2 FVKESK.

The chain couples TRBV29-1 to TRBJ1-1, with D unresolved. The germline V gene encodes CDR1 SQVTM and CDR2 ANQGSEA. There are 11 residues in the CDR3. V shed 2 bases and J shed 2 bases, with 3 bases lying between them. CDR3 DNA sequence: TGCAGCGTTGAAAGAAACACTGAAGCTTTCTTT. This translates into CSVERNTEAFF.

This clone has only one observation. The chain combines TRBV2 with TRBJ1-5; perhaps TRBD1 as D (5 bases). Deletions cut 1 base from V and 11 bases from J, with 12 bases between. Looked up from germline, CDR1 is SNHLY and CDR2 is FYNNEI. The CDR3 is made up of 13 amino acids. The chain's CDR3 is CASSEEQEASQHF. CDR3 in DNA: TGTGCCAGCAGTGAAGAACAGGAGGCGTCCCAGCATTTT.

The genes are TRBV5-1 and TRBJ2-3, with D tentatively TRBD1 (5 bases). The germline V gene encodes CDR1 SGHRS and CDR2 YFSETQ. The ends were cut back, 2 bases at V and 0 bases at J, with 10 bases in the middle. CDR3 length: 15 residues. DNA for the CDR3: TGCGCCAGCAGCTTCGGAGACAGAAGCACAGATACGCAGTATTTT. Residues: CASSFGDRSTDTQYF.

The chain couples TRBV6-6 to TRBJ2-2, with a tentative D call TRBD1 (6 bases). V lost 6 bases, J lost 5 bases, and 19 bases lay in between. CDR1 is MNHNY and CDR2 is SVGAGI in the germline V gene (reference sequence). This CDR3 is 16 amino acids long. The DNA of the CDR3 is TGTGCCAGCAGCCGGAAGGGGACAAAGGGGACCGGGGAGCTGTTTTTT. Translating it yields CASSRKGTKGTGELFF.

The chain joins TRBV27 to TRBJ2-5, with D possibly matching TRBD1 (5 bases). This CDR3 contains 15 residues. The germline CDR1 and CDR2 sequences are MNHEY and SMNVEV (reference sequence). Trimming pared 2 bases from V and 4 bases from J, leaving 14 bases between. The CDR3 loop is CASSLHRGTVETQYF. For the CDR3, the DNA is TGTGCCAGCAGTTTACATAGGGGCACGGTAGAGACCCAGTACTTC.

This chain links TRBV6-5 with TRBJ1-5; the D gene is possibly TRBD1 (5 bases). Germline V gene data show CDR1 as MNHEY and CDR2 as SVGAGI. The CDR3 totals 15 residues. V gave up 6 bases and J gave up 1 base, with 13 bases separating them. CDR3 nucleotides: TGTGCCAGCAGCCAAACCCGGGACAGCAATCAGCCCCAGCATTTT. This gives the protein CASSQTRDSNQPQHF.

The chain recombines TRBV25-1 with TRBJ2-5, with D hard to call. The CDR3 consists of 12 residues. The germline V gene encodes CDR1 MGHDK and CDR2 SYGVNS. Trimming removed 5 bases at V and 5 bases at J, with 9 bases between. The CDR3 loop is CASSPGYETQYF. CDR3 in DNA: TGTGCCAGCAGTCCAGGATATGAGACCCAGTACTTC.

This clone was found a few times. This may come from a read error, since a much larger clone is one base off. The same CDR3 is also encoded by other DNA sequences in this sample. V is TRBV12-5 and J is TRBJ2-7; D gene ambiguous. Germline loops: CDR1 LGHNT, CDR2 FRNRAP. The V gene lost 4 bases and the J gene lost 4 bases, with 5 bases spanning the gap. The CDR3 spans 11 residues. Here the CDR3 DNA reads TGTGCTAGTGGTTGGTCGTACGAGCAGTACTTC. Translated, it gives CASGWSYEQYF.

With regard to this clone: One end of the junction fails to match germline, which may point to a read error. The chain is built from TRBV2 and TRBJ1-2; no clear D. Germline V gives CDR1 SNHLY, CDR2 FYNNEI. The CDR3 is 13 residues long. The CDR3 DNA follows: TGTGCCAGCAGTGAAGGGACGGGCTATGTCTACACCTTC. Its translation: CASSEGTGYVYTF.

This clone was detected many times. The chain uses TRBV19 and TRBJ2-3; D not resolved. V lost 1 base, J lost 2 bases, and 7 bases lay in between. This CDR3 has 14 residues. Germline lookup yields CDR1 LNHDA and CDR2 SQIVND (reference sequence). For the CDR3, the DNA is TGTGCCAGTAGTATAGGCATCACCACAGATACGCAGTATTTT. It is translated as CASSIGITTDTQYF. Full variable domain (rest looked up from reference TRBV19 and TRBJ2-3): DGGITQSPKYLFRKEGQNVTLSCEQNLNHDAMYWYRQDPGQGLRLIYYSQIVNDFQKGDIAEGYSVSREKKESFPLTVTSAQKNPTAFYLCASSIGITTDTQYFGPGTRLTVL.

This clone was seen a few times. Other DNA sequences in this sample translate to the same CDR3. This chain connects TRBV5-1 to TRBJ2-5; 7 nucleotides agree with TRBD2. Per the germline V gene, CDR1 is SGHRS and CDR2 is YFSETQ. V was pared by 0 bases and J by 4 bases, with 0 bases of the junction left unmatched. The CDR3 length is 13 residues. As DNA, the CDR3 is TGCGCCAGCAGCTTGGGCGGGGGAGAGACCCAGTACTTC. This codes for CASSLGGGETQYF.

The chain joins TRBV4-2 to TRBJ2-3; D might be TRBD1 or TRBD2, each matching 5 bases. The CDR3 runs 11 residues. Germline V CDR1 and CDR2: LGHNA, YNFKEQ. The ends were cut back, 6 bases at V and 5 bases at J, with 6 bases in the middle. CDR3 sequence (DNA): TGTGCCAGCAGGAGGGGAGATACGCAGTATTTT. Amino acids: CASRRGDTQYF.

The chain links TRBV10-3 to TRBJ1-6; weak D call: TRBD1 (6 bases). CDR1 ENHRY and CDR2 SYGVKD come from the germline V gene. V was cut by 10 bases and J by 5 bases, with 12 bases left in between. The CDR3 is 13 amino acids. The CDR3 DNA reads as TGTGCCACCAACAGGGAGAATAATTCACCCCTCCACTTT. Protein product: CATNRENNSPLHF.

The chain is built from TRBV23-1 and TRBJ2-3; perhaps TRBD2 as D (5 bases). TRBV23-1 is labeled an ORF, and its function is uncertain. The CDR3 covers 18 residues. Trimming cost V 0 bases and J 3 bases, with 19 bases left between them. The CDR3 loop reads CASSQSEAAVDDTDTQYF. CDR3 sequence (DNA): TGCGCCAGCAGTCAATCAGAGGCAGCGGTGGATGATACAGATACGCAGTATTTT.

This rearrangement joins TRBV19 to TRBJ1-1; D is undetermined. Trimming stripped 3 bases from V and 0 bases from J, with 5 bases between. Germline lookup yields CDR1 LNHDA and CDR2 SQIVND (reference sequence). The CDR3 runs 13 residues. The CDR3 is CASSIRVNTEAFF. The CDR3 coding sequence is TGTGCCAGTAGTATTAGGGTGAACACTGAAGCTTTCTTT.

As DNA, the CDR3 is TGTGCCAGCAGTTTAGACAGGGGCCAGCCCCAGCATTTT. Amino acid sequence: CASSLDRGQPQHF. The V and J genes are TRBV27 and TRBJ1-5; 8 bases are a match to TRBD1. V was pared by 2 bases and J by 7 bases, with 1 base of the junction left unmatched. In germline, CDR1 is MNHEY, CDR2 SMNVEV (reference sequence). This CDR3 is 13 amino acids long.

This clone was detected only a few times. V usage is TRBV27 and J usage is TRBJ2-3; 12 nucleotides match TRBD1. Per the germline V gene, CDR1 is MNHEY and CDR2 is SMNVEV (reference sequence). Trimming took 6 bases from V and 1 from J; bases not matched to a gene: 5. The CDR3 consists of 16 residues. CDR3 region: CASRRDRGRGTDTQYF. The DNA for the CDR3 is TGTGCCAGCAGACGGGACAGGGGGCGCGGCACAGATACGCAGTATTTT.

This clone has only one observation. The chain recombines TRBV7-8 with TRBJ2-3, with 7 bases aligning to TRBD1. In germline, CDR1 is SGHVS, CDR2 FQNEAQ. The CDR3 runs to 15 residues. V dropped 5 bases and J dropped 6; count of bases not matched to a gene: 11. CDR3 protein: CASSHPGQSPDTQYF. CDR3 sequence (DNA): TGTGCCAGCAGCCACCCGGGACAGAGCCCGGATACGCAGTATTTT.

The J gene is TRBJ2-2, the V gene TRBV5-1, with D tentatively TRBD1 or TRBD2 (5 bases each). Trimming removed 3 bases at V and 5 bases at J, with 14 bases between. The V gene's germline CDR1 is SGHRS and CDR2 YFSETQ. The CDR3 totals 15 residues. CDR3 region: CASSWDGVGTGELFF. The CDR3 DNA sequence: TGCGCCAGCAGCTGGGACGGGGTAGGGACCGGGGAGCTGTTTTTT.

This clone was observed a single time. The genes are TRBV6-6 and TRBJ1-3; D not certain. Between the trimmed V and J ends, which lost 7 bases and 0 bases, there was a span of 7 bases. Germline V CDR1 and CDR2: MNHNY, SVGAGI (reference sequence). This CDR3 spans 13 amino acids. DNA for the CDR3: TGTGCCAGCACCCAGGCCTCTGGAAACACCATATATTTT. This encodes CASTQASGNTIYF.

This sequence joins TRBV13 and TRBJ2-5, with D perhaps matching TRBD1 (6 bases). The ends were cut back, 2 bases at V and 1 base at J, with 20 bases in the middle. Germline lookup yields CDR1 PRHDT and CDR2 FYEKMQ (reference sequence). The CDR3 extends over 18 amino acids. CDR3 nucleotides: TGTGCCAGCAGCTTACTTCGTTTGTCAGGGGCCATCCAAGAGACCCAGTACTTC. It codes for CASSLLRLSGAIQETQYF.

This chain links TRBV10-3 with TRBJ2-1; TRBD2 agrees at 10 bases. This CDR3 has 16 amino acids. The germline CDR1 and CDR2 sequences are ENHRY and SYGVKD. Trimming took 4 bases from V and 8 from J; bases not matched to a gene: 11. CDR3 in DNA: TGTGCCATCAGTGGCCCCCCGGGACTAGCGCAGGATGAGCAGTTCTTC. Its translation is CAISGPPGLAQDEQFF.

This rearrangement joins TRBV10-3 to TRBJ2-7, with a tentative D call TRBD2 (6 bases). This CDR3 spans 13 amino acids. V lost 5 bases and J 5 bases, leaving 13 bases between the germline ends. The V gene's germline CDR1 is ENHRY and CDR2 SYGVKD. This chain's CDR3 is CAISPGLSDEQYF. The CDR3 bases are TGTGCCATCAGTCCGGGACTTTCGGACGAGCAGTACTTC.

The chain recombines TRBV14 with TRBJ2-3; a possible D gene is TRBD1 (5 bases). Germline-derived CDR1 and CDR2 are SGHDN and FVKESK. The CDR3 runs 14 residues. Trimming cost V 1 base and J 8 bases, with 13 bases left between them. CDR3 in DNA: TGTGCCAGCAGCCAAGGCAACCTGCAGGGTACGCAGTATTTT. It is translated as CASSQGNLQGTQYF.